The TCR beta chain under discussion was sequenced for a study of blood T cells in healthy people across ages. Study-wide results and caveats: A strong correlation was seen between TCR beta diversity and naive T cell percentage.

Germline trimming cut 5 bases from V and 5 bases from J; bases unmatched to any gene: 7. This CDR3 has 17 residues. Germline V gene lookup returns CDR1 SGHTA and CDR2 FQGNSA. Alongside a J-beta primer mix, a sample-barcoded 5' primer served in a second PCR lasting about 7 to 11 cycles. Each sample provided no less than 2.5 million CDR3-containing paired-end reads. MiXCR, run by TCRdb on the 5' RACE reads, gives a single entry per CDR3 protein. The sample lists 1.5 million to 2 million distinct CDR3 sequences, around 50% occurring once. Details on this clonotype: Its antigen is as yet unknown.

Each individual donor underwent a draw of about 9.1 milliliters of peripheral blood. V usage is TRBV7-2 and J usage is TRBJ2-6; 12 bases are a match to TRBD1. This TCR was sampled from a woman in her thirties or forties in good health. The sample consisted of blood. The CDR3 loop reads CASSQPGQGARANVLTF. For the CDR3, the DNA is TGTGCCAGCAGCCAGCCGGGACAGGGGGCTCGGGCCAACGTCCTGACTTTC.